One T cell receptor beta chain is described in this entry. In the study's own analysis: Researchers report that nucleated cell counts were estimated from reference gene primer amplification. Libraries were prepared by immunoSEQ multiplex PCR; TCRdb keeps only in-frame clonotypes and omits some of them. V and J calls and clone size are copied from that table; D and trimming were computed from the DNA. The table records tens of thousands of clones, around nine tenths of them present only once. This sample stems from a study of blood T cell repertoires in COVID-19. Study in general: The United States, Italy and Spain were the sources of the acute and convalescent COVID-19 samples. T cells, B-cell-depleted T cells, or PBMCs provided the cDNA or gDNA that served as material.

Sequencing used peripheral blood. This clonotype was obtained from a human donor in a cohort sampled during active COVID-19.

CDR3 in amino acids: CASSYGRRRGTEAFF. In DNA form, the CDR3 reads TGTGCCAGCAGCTACGGACGCAGAAGGGGCACTGAAGCTTTCTTT. J is TRBJ1-1 and V is TRBV5-8; maybe TRBD1 (5 bases). The germline gives CDR1 SGHTS, CDR2 YDEGEE. The V gene lost 3 bases and the J gene lost 4 bases, with 16 bases spanning the gap. This CDR3 is 15 amino acids long.